Presented here are 25 T cell receptor beta chains from one specimen sequenced in a study of T-cell reconstitution after alpha-beta-depleted transplantation in children. Preparation of the TCRbeta library involved a method that used unique molecular identifiers. TCRdb reprocessed the PCR reads with MiXCR, giving one entry per CDR3 protein. The sample holds 260,000 or so distinct CDR3 sequences; more than 10% are singletons and the top ten take around 3%. The material was PBMCs from the stem cell graft donor, obtained from the stem cell graft. The origin of the receptors is a human donor who donated a stem cell graft to a child with acute lymphoblastic leukemia.

The table lists this clonotype with a few counts. This sequence joins TRBV5-1 and TRBJ2-1; D not certain. Germline lookup yields CDR1 SGHRS and CDR2 YFSETQ. V lost 0 bases to trimming and J lost 8 bases, with 6 bases between them. The CDR3 has 12 residues. The CDR3 DNA is TGCGCCAGCAGCTTGGTTGGGGATGAGCAGTTCTTC. It specifies CASSLVGDEQFF.

This clonotype was counted at least ten times. V is TRBV2 and J is TRBJ1-5, with D perhaps matching TRBD1 (5 bases). V gave up 2 bases and J gave up 6 bases, with 14 bases separating them. The CDR3 extends over 15 amino acids. In germline, CDR1 is SNHLY, CDR2 FYNNEI. CDR3 nucleotide sequence: TGTGCCAGCAGTGAACTTGCAGGGAGAGGTCAGCCCCAGCATTTT. Translated: CASSELAGRGQPQHF.

Many counts were recorded for this clonotype. The rearrangement uses TRBV5-6 and TRBJ2-3; TRBD1 aligns across 9 bases. V lost 4 bases to trimming and J lost 1 base; unmatched junction nucleotides: 4. CDR3 length equals 15 residues. Germline loops: CDR1 SGHDT, CDR2 YYEEEE. CDR3 sequence reads: CASSHRGRGTDTQYF. In DNA, the CDR3 is TGTGCCAGCAGCCACAGGGGGCGAGGCACAGATACGCAGTATTTT. Full variable domain (remainder filled in from reference TRBV5-6 and TRBJ2-3): DAGVTQSPTHLIKTRGQQVTLRCSPKSGHDTVSWYQQALGQGPQFIFQYYEEEERQRGNFPDRFSGHQFPNYSSELNVNALLLGDSALYLCASSHRGRGTDTQYFGPGTRLTVL.

This clonotype occurred many times. V is TRBV4-3 and J is TRBJ2-3; no clear D. The V gene lost 6 bases and the J gene lost 2 bases, with 18 bases spanning the gap. The CDR3 loop spans 16 amino acids. Germline CDR1 and CDR2: LGHNA and YSLEER. The CDR3 sequence is CASSFNQATYTDTQYF. The CDR3 DNA reads as TGCGCCAGCAGTTTCAATCAGGCGACCTACACAGATACGCAGTATTTT.

The table lists this clonotype with many counts. The DNA for the CDR3 is TGTGCCAGCAGTTTGTGGACTAGCGGATACAATGAGCAGTTCTTC. Translated: CASSLWTSGYNEQFF. V is TRBV12-3 or TRBV12-4 and J is TRBJ2-1, with 10 bases identical to TRBD2. This CDR3 region has 15 residues. The ends lost 3 bases at V and 4 bases at J; junction bases unmatched: 3.

This clonotype appeared many times. This chain connects TRBV5-1 to TRBJ2-2; no definite D call. Looked up from germline, CDR1 is SGHRS and CDR2 is YFSETQ. The CDR3 has 16 residues. Trimming cost V 0 bases and J 5 bases, with 14 bases left between them. CDR3 sequence: CASSLVGRRRTGELFF. The CDR3 region has the DNA TGCGCCAGCAGCTTGGTGGGTAGAAGAAGGACCGGGGAGCTGTTTTTT.

A few counts support this clonotype. The rearrangement links TRBV20-1 to TRBJ1-5; D is uncertain. Trimming shortened V by 5 bases and J by 3 bases, and 14 bases separated the two germline ends. CDR1 is DFQATT, CDR2 SNEGSKA, per germline (reference sequence). This CDR3 comprises 14 residues. The CDR3 is CSASQATFNQPQHF. DNA for the CDR3: TGCAGTGCTTCCCAGGCGACCTTCAATCAGCCCCAGCATTTT.

This clonotype was seen ten or more times. The chain carries TRBV6-5 and TRBJ2-2; D perhaps matches TRBD2 (5 bases). Trimming left V 5 bases short and J 4 bases short, with 17 bases between. Germline values: CDR1 MNHEY, CDR2 SVGAGI. The CDR3 consists of 16 residues. CDR3 sequence (DNA): TGTGCCAGCAGTCCACCAGTCGGGAAGACCACCGGGGAGCTGTTTTTT. Translated, it gives CASSPPVGKTTGELFF.

V is TRBV7-9 and J is TRBJ1-4, with TRBD1 identical over 10 bases. The V gene's germline CDR1 is SEHNR and CDR2 FQNEAQ (reference sequence). V shed 5 bases, J shed 8 bases, and the junction held 5 bases outside the gene matches. CDR3 size: 14 residues. The CDR3 sequence: CASSTDRGHEKLFF. Here the CDR3 DNA reads TGTGCCAGCAGCACCGACAGGGGGCACGAAAAACTGTTTTTT.

Turning to this clonotype: This may come from a read error, since a much larger clone is one base off. V is TRBV5-1 and J is TRBJ2-3; a weak D match, TRBD1 (6 bases). Per germline, CDR1 SGHRS and CDR2 YFSETQ. The CDR3 extends over 14 amino acids. Trimming took 0 bases from V and 7 from J, leaving 12 bases between them. CDR3 loop: CASSLAGQMNTQYF. The CDR3 coding sequence is TGCGCCAGCAGCTTGGCCGGACAGATGAATACGCAGTATTTT.

There are a few counts of this clonotype. This chain links TRBV4-2 with TRBJ2-5; D is perhaps TRBD2 (7 bases). V lost 0 bases, J lost 5 bases, and 13 bases lay in between. CDR1 and CDR2 (germline): LGHNA, YNFKEQ. CDR3 length: 15 residues. The CDR3 nucleotides are TGTGCCAGCAGCCAAGATTTTAGGGGGGGGGAGACCCAGTACTTC. Amino acid sequence: CASSQDFRGGETQYF.

This clonotype showed up many times. V gene TRBV6-5 combines with J gene TRBJ1-1; D is perhaps TRBD1 (6 bases). CDR1 and CDR2 from the germline V gene are MNHEY and SVGAGI. V was cut by 6 bases and J by 3 bases, with 14 bases left in between. The CDR3 contains 14 residues. The CDR3 DNA follows: TGTGCCAGCAGCTACGGGACATACGACACTGAAGCTTTCTTT. This gives the protein CASSYGTYDTEAFF.

This clonotype was counted many times. The rearrangement uses TRBV27 and TRBJ2-7; D might be TRBD1 (6 bases). V was trimmed by 4 bases and J by 4 bases, leaving 17 bases between them. CDR1 and CDR2 (germline): MNHEY, SMNVEV (reference sequence). This CDR3 spans 15 amino acids. CDR3 DNA: TGTGCCAGCAGTTCCGACTCCGGGACATTGTACGAGCAGTACTTC. It specifies CASSSDSGTLYEQYF.

This clonotype appeared many times. In nucleotides, the CDR3 is TGTGCCAGCAGTTTAACAGGGGGCTTCCACGAGCAGTACTTC. Residues: CASSLTGGFHEQYF. The V call is TRBV12-3 or TRBV12-4, the J call TRBJ2-7; 9 bases are shared with TRBD1. The CDR3 spans 14 residues. The J segment lost 5 bases and the V segment lost 2 bases, leaving 4 bases of the junction unmatched.

At least ten counts were recorded for this clonotype. V is TRBV6-1 and J is TRBJ2-2; a weak D match, TRBD1 (6 bases). CDR3 length: 15 residues. The V gene lost 3 bases and the J gene lost 3 bases, with 11 bases spanning the gap. Germline CDR1 MNHNS, CDR2 SASEGT. For the CDR3, the DNA is TGTGCCAGCAGTGATGGGGCAGGGGACACCGGGGAGCTGTTTTTT. Residues: CASSDGAGDTGELFF.

In this sample, this clonotype turned up many times. V gene TRBV7-9 combines with J gene TRBJ1-6; TRBD1 agrees at 10 bases. The trim removed 4 bases at V and 8 bases at J, leaving 8 bases unmatched. The CDR3 spans 16 residues. CDR1 is SEHNR, CDR2 FQNEAQ, per germline (reference sequence). As DNA, the CDR3 is TGTGCCAGCAGCTCCTCCCAGACAGGGGGCCATTCACCCCTCCACTTT. Amino acids: CASSSSQTGGHSPLHF. Combining the CDR3 with reference TRBV7-9 and TRBJ1-6 gives the whole variable domain DTGVSQNPRHKITKRGQNVTFRCDPISEHNRLYWYRQTLGQGPEFLTYFQNEAQLEKSRLLSDRFSAERPKGSFSTLEIQRTEQGDSAMYLCASSSSQTGGHSPLHFGNGTRLTVT.

In its sample, this clonotype was seen many times. The chain employs TRBV7-9 and TRBJ2-2; weak D call: TRBD1 (6 bases). Looked up from germline, CDR1 is SEHNR and CDR2 is FQNEAQ (reference sequence). There are 16 residues in the CDR3. Trimming removed 4 bases from V and 2 bases from J, with 14 bases in between. The CDR3 sequence is CASSSQGWYNTGELFF. The CDR3 coding sequence is TGTGCCAGCAGCTCTCAGGGGTGGTACAACACCGGGGAGCTGTTTTTT.

This clonotype was observed many times. This chain links TRBV7-9 with TRBJ1-2; weak D call: TRBD1 (5 bases). This CDR3 comprises 17 residues. V lost 5 bases and J 6 bases, leaving 25 bases between the germline ends. Germline CDR1 and CDR2: SEHNR and FQNEAQ (reference sequence). The CDR3 spells CASSLSPTVPDIDGYTF. CDR3 nucleotides: TGTGCCAGCAGCCTATCCCCGACAGTCCCGGATATCGATGGCTACACCTTC.

In its sample, this clonotype was seen many times. This chain uses TRBV6-5 with TRBJ2-1, with 7 bases identical to TRBD1. Germline V gene sequence: CDR1 MNHEY, CDR2 SVGAGI. The CDR3 spans 16 residues. J gave up 3 bases and V 0 bases, and 5 bases lay outside the gene matches. CDR3 residues: CASSYSGTAGYNEQFF. The CDR3 DNA reads as TGTGCCAGCAGTTACTCAGGGACAGCAGGCTACAATGAGCAGTTCTTC.

Ten or more counts support this clonotype. The chain employs TRBV12-3 or TRBV12-4 and TRBJ2-7; D may be TRBD1 or TRBD2 (5 bases each). Trimming shortened V by 5 bases and J by 0 bases, and 11 bases separated the two germline ends. CDR3 length: 14 residues. As DNA, the CDR3 is TGTGCCAGCAGTCTCTCAGGGAGCTCCTACGAGCAGTACTTC. Protein: CASSLSGSSYEQYF.

This clonotype was detected many times. The V call is TRBV11-2, the J call TRBJ2-2, with D perhaps TRBD2 (6 bases). The V gene's germline CDR1 is SGHAT and CDR2 FQNNGV. The V end lost 2 bases, the J end lost 2 bases, and 12 bases lay between the germline ends. The CDR3 loop spans 16 amino acids. The CDR3, as DNA: TGTGCCAGCAGCTTATCGGAGGGATTTAACACCGGGGAGCTGTTTTTT. This translates into CASSLSEGFNTGELFF.

This clonotype occurred many times. The V gene is TRBV7-3, the J gene TRBJ1-6; 9 bases align to TRBD1. The CDR3 sequence is 16 residues long. Germline CDR1 is SGHTA and CDR2 is FQGTGA. J was trimmed by 8 bases and V by 5 bases; bases with no gene match: 10. The CDR3 bases are TGTGCCAGCAGCAGCCGGGACAGGGATTCTTATTCACCCCTCCACTTT. It is translated as CASSSRDRDSYSPLHF.

This clonotype was counted many times. V and J are TRBV5-1 and TRBJ2-2; D is perhaps TRBD1 (6 bases). This CDR3 has 16 amino acids. The V end lost 1 base, the J end lost 6 bases, and 16 bases lay between the germline ends. CDR1 is SGHRS, CDR2 YFSETQ, per germline. As DNA, the CDR3 is TGCGCCAGCAGCTTGCGGTCAGGGGTCGGTTCCGGGGAGCTGTTTTTT. It translates to CASSLRSGVGSGELFF.

The chain joins TRBV5-1 to TRBJ1-2; 7 bases match TRBD1. V dropped 0 bases and J dropped 8; count of bases not matched to a gene: 7. There are 14 residues in the CDR3. CDR1 and CDR2 (germline): SGHRS, YFSETQ. The CDR3 sequence: CASSLDRGSEGYTF. The CDR3 nucleotides read TGCGCCAGCAGCTTGGACAGGGGTTCGGAAGGCTACACCTTC.

This clonotype showed up just a few times. This rearrangement joins TRBV20-1 to TRBJ2-3; the D gene is possibly TRBD2 (5 bases). The V end lost 3 bases, the J end lost 3 bases, and 10 bases lay between the germline ends. The germline V gene has CDR1 DFQATT and CDR2 SNEGSKA (reference sequence). CDR3 length equals 13 residues. CDR3 in DNA: TGCAGTGCTAGTGCGGGTGGGACAGATACGCAGTATTTT. Amino acids: CSASAGGTDTQYF.